Following are 30 T cell receptor beta chains from one sample sequenced in a study of T-cell memory formation after mild COVID-19. TCRdb re-derived calls from the 5' RACE reads in MiXCR, one entry per CDR3 protein. The table shows just under 550,000 distinct CDR3 sequences, with roughly 20% occurring only once. The sequenced material came from PBMCs or a T cell subset sorted from them (not recorded which). These receptors were collected from an adult woman who had mild COVID-19 (a few samples of this study predate the infection). Cell type and time point are not known.

This clonotype was counted only a few times. The chain joins TRBV5-1 to TRBJ1-1, with a tentative D call TRBD1 (5 bases). V was trimmed by 4 bases and J by 5 bases, leaving 12 bases between them. This CDR3 is 13 amino acids long. In germline, CDR1 is SGHRS, CDR2 YFSETQ. Here the CDR3 DNA reads TGCGCCAGCAGCCGACAAGACAGAACTGAAGCTTTCTTT. Encoded protein: CASSRQDRTEAFF.

The genes are TRBV7-2 and TRBJ1-5; 8 bases map to TRBD1. Per germline, CDR1 SGHTA and CDR2 FQGNSA. This CDR3 contains 15 residues. Trimming cost V 5 bases and J 3 bases; bases outside gene matches: 6. The CDR3 sequence is CASSPQGQVNQPQHF. As DNA, the CDR3 is TGTGCCAGCAGCCCCCAGGGACAGGTCAATCAGCCCCAGCATTTT.

This chain joins TRBV5-1 and TRBJ2-7; 12 bases line up with TRBD2. Trimming cost V 6 bases and J 0 bases; bases outside gene matches: 1. The CDR3 contains 14 residues. Germline CDR1 and CDR2: SGHRS and YFSETQ. CDR3 amino acids: CASKTSGSSYEQYF. CDR3 sequence (DNA): TGCGCCAGCAAGACTAGCGGGAGCTCCTACGAGCAGTACTTC. The full variable domain, its missing parts supplied by reference TRBV5-1 and TRBJ2-7, is KAGVTQTPRYLIKTRGQQVTLSCSPISGHRSVSWYQQTPGQGLQFLFEYFSETQRNKGNFPGRFSGRQFSNSRSEMNVSTLELGDSALYLCASKTSGSSYEQYFGPGTRLTVT.

This clonotype was counted a few times. V and J are TRBV7-9 and TRBJ1-5; the D is unclear. The CDR3 runs 15 residues. In germline, CDR1 is SEHNR, CDR2 FQNEAQ (reference sequence). The ends were cut back, 2 bases at V and 0 bases at J, with 8 bases in the middle. CDR3 sequence: CASSLSGNSNQPQHF. For the CDR3, the DNA is TGTGCCAGCAGCTTATCGGGGAATAGCAATCAGCCCCAGCATTTT.

The chain links TRBV6-5 to TRBJ2-1, with 8 bases lining up with TRBD1. Losses at the gene ends were 0 bases for V and 6 bases for J; bases not matched to a gene: 1. CDR1 and CDR2 (germline): MNHEY, SVGAGI. This CDR3 comprises 14 residues. The CDR3 coding sequence is TGTGCCAGCAGTTACTCGGGACAGGCCAATGAGCAGTTCTTC. The encoded protein is CASSYSGQANEQFF.

The V and J genes are TRBV30 and TRBJ2-7, with 7 bases aligning to TRBD2. The germline V gene has CDR1 GTSNPN and CDR2 SVGIG (reference sequence). The J segment lost 6 bases and the V segment lost 2 bases, leaving 4 bases of the junction unmatched. The CDR3 sequence is 12 residues long. CDR3 DNA sequence: TGTGCCTGGAGTAGAGGGAGGGGCGAGCAGTACTTC. Its translation is CAWSRGRGEQYF. Using reference TRBV30 and TRBJ2-7 for the parts outside the CDR3, the full variable domain is SQTIHQWPATLVQPVGSPLSLECTVEGTSNPNLYWYRQAAGRGLQLLFYSVGIGQISSEVPQNLSASRPQDRQFILSSKKLLLSDSGFYLCAWSRGRGEQYFGPGTRLTVT.

The J gene is TRBJ2-1, the V gene TRBV7-9; either TRBD1 or TRBD2 may fit D (5 bases each). The CDR3 totals 14 residues. V lost 3 bases and J 6 bases, leaving 12 bases between the germline ends. Germline CDR1 is SEHNR and CDR2 is FQNEAQ (reference sequence). The CDR3 region has the DNA TGTGCCAGCAGCTTCGAACAGGACTCCAATGAGCAGTTCTTC. It translates to CASSFEQDSNEQFF. The complete variable domain, with remaining parts taken from reference TRBV7-9 and TRBJ2-1, reads DTGVSQNPRHKITKRGQNVTFRCDPISEHNRLYWYRQTLGQGPEFLTYFQNEAQLEKSRLLSDRFSAERPKGSFSTLEIQRTEQGDSAMYLCASSFEQDSNEQFFGPGTRLTVL.

The chain recombines TRBV19 with TRBJ1-1, with TRBD1 identical over 7 bases. The CDR3 runs to 16 residues. Germline V gene data show CDR1 as LNHDA and CDR2 as SQIVND (reference sequence). Unmatched junction bases numbered 11, after V lost 6 bases and J lost 1 base. This chain's CDR3 is CASRNPGQPSNTEAFF. CDR3 nucleotide sequence: TGTGCCAGTAGAAACCCGGGACAGCCCTCGAACACTGAAGCTTTCTTT.

This clonotype was counted a few times. This chain uses TRBV6-2 or TRBV6-3 with TRBJ2-7; D is possibly TRBD2 (6 bases). The CDR3 contains 13 residues. V was trimmed by 3 bases and J by 6 bases, leaving 12 bases between them. CDR1 is MNHEY, CDR2 SVGEGT, per germline. CDR3 region: CASSYSGSLEQYF. The CDR3 nucleotides read TGTGCCAGCAGTTATTCCGGGAGCCTCGAGCAGTACTTC.

This clonotype was counted a few times. The rearrangement joins TRBV2 to TRBJ2-3; 10 bases are a match to TRBD2. V trimming: 6 bases; J trimming: 5 bases; junction bases outside the gene matches: 11. Per germline, CDR1 SNHLY and CDR2 FYNNEI. This CDR3 is built from 16 residues. The CDR3 coding sequence is TGTGCCAGCAGGGCCCGGCTAGCGGGAGTGGTAGATACGCAGTATTTT. Amino acid sequence: CASRARLAGVVDTQYF.

This clonotype was detected a few times. The rearrangement joins TRBV5-1 to TRBJ2-5; D gene unclear. Germline V CDR1 and CDR2: SGHRS, YFSETQ. The CDR3 is made up of 13 amino acids. The ends were cut back, 3 bases at V and 3 bases at J, with 9 bases in the middle. This chain's CDR3 is CASSWTFEETQYF. As DNA, the CDR3 is TGCGCCAGCAGCTGGACCTTCGAAGAGACCCAGTACTTC.

The J gene is TRBJ2-1, the V gene TRBV19; D may be TRBD1 or TRBD2 (5 bases each). The CDR3 is 16 amino acids. Between the trimmed V and J ends, which lost 9 bases and 1 base, there was a span of 19 bases. Germline V gene sequence: CDR1 LNHDA, CDR2 SQIVND (reference sequence). The CDR3 DNA reads TGTGCCAGCGACCATGGGACCAGACGATCCTACAATGAGCAGTTCTTC. Its protein product is CASDHGTRRSYNEQFF.

The genes are TRBV25-1 and TRBJ2-1, with 10 bases lining up with TRBD2. The CDR3 runs to 14 residues. V lost 4 bases and J lost 5; bases outside the gene matches: 2. From germline, CDR1 is MGHDK and CDR2 SYGVNS. The DNA of the CDR3 is TGTGCCAGCAGTGTCGGACTAGCGGACAATGAGCAGTTCTTC. This gives the protein CASSVGLADNEQFF.

The chain couples TRBV19 to TRBJ1-5; 9 bases fit TRBD1. V was pared by 6 bases and J by 0 bases, with 12 bases of the junction left unmatched. The CDR3 loop spans 18 amino acids. From germline, CDR1 is LNHDA and CDR2 SQIVND (reference sequence). The CDR3 region has the DNA TGTGCCAGTAGCCTGGACAGGGGCGCAGGATATAGCAATCAGCCCCAGCATTTT. Protein product: CASSLDRGAGYSNQPQHF.

This clonotype was seen only a few times. V gene TRBV29-1 combines with J gene TRBJ1-2, with D possibly matching TRBD1 (5 bases). Germline V gene sequence: CDR1 SQVTM, CDR2 ANQGSEA. Trimming cost V 3 bases and J 2 bases, with 16 bases left between them. The CDR3 is made up of 15 amino acids. The DNA of the CDR3 is TGCAGCGTTGATGGGGGGGAGGGAAGAAACTATGGCTACACCTTC. Translated, it gives CSVDGGEGRNYGYTF.

In this sample, this clonotype turned up a few times. The chain uses TRBV7-9 and TRBJ2-1; 11 bases align to TRBD2. Losses at the gene ends were 4 bases for V and 0 bases for J; bases not matched to a gene: 17. CDR3 length: 21 residues. The germline gives CDR1 SEHNR, CDR2 FQNEAQ (reference sequence). CDR3 DNA: TGTGCCAGCAGCTCACTATTGGGGACTAGCGGCCCCCAAGGCTCCTACAATGAGCAGTTCTTC. It encodes CASSSLLGTSGPQGSYNEQFF.

This clonotype showed up just a few times. The chain uses TRBV11-2 and TRBJ2-3; 7 bases line up with TRBD2. V shed 5 bases, J shed 2 bases, and the junction held 7 bases outside the gene matches. This CDR3 region has 15 residues. CDR1 is SGHAT, CDR2 FQNNGV, per germline. CDR3 in amino acids: CASSPAGTFTDTQYF. CDR3 nucleotide sequence: TGTGCCAGCAGCCCAGCGGGGACCTTCACAGATACGCAGTATTTT.

This chain links TRBV15 with TRBJ2-2, with 13 bases aligning to TRBD2. The CDR3 covers 16 residues. Germline trimming cut 5 bases from V and 4 bases from J; bases unmatched to any gene: 4. Germline lookup yields CDR1 LNHNV and CDR2 YYDKDF (reference sequence). The CDR3 is CATSGLAGVGTGELFF. As DNA, the CDR3 is TGTGCCACCAGCGGACTAGCGGGAGTAGGCACCGGGGAGCTGTTTTTT. The whole variable domain, remainder taken from reference TRBV15 and TRBJ2-2, is DAMVIQNPRYQVTQFGKPVTLSCSQTLNHNVMYWYQQKSSQAPKLLFHYYDKDFNNEADTPDNFQSRRPNTSFCFLDIRSPGLGDTAMYLCATSGLAGVGTGELFFGEGSRLTVL.

This clonotype was recorded a few times. The chain carries TRBV5-1 and TRBJ2-5; D may be TRBD1 or TRBD2 (5 bases each). V lost 7 bases and J lost 2, with 9 bases in between. The CDR3 consists of 12 residues. Germline assignment: CDR1 SGHRS and CDR2 YFSETQ. The CDR3 protein is CASGRQQETQYF. The DNA for the CDR3 is TGCGCCAGCGGGAGACAGCAAGAGACCCAGTACTTC.

J is TRBJ2-2 and V is TRBV6-6; maybe TRBD1 (6 bases). The CDR3 length is 15 residues. The germline V and J ends were trimmed by 2 bases and 6 bases, with 13 bases remaining between them. Germline V gene sequence: CDR1 MNHNY, CDR2 SVGAGI (reference sequence). DNA for the CDR3: TGTGCCAGCAGTTACGGACAGAAAAAGCCCGGGGAGCTGTTTTTT. Residues: CASSYGQKKPGELFF.

This clonotype was observed at least ten times. The chain links TRBV5-1 to TRBJ2-6, with D uncertain. V gave up 0 bases and J gave up 0 bases, with 10 bases separating them. CDR3 length equals 17 residues. CDR1 and CDR2 (germline): SGHRS, YFSETQ. The CDR3, as DNA: TGCGCCAGCAGCTTGGTGGCGCTAAGCTCTGGGGCCAACGTCCTGACTTTC. Residues: CASSLVALSSGANVLTF. Combining the CDR3 with reference TRBV5-1 and TRBJ2-6 gives the whole variable domain KAGVTQTPRYLIKTRGQQVTLSCSPISGHRSVSWYQQTPGQGLQFLFEYFSETQRNKGNFPGRFSGRQFSNSRSEMNVSTLELGDSALYLCASSLVALSSGANVLTFGAGSRLTVL.

The rearrangement uses TRBV14 and TRBJ2-1, with 11 nucleotides matching TRBD1. The CDR3 runs 16 residues. CDR1 and CDR2 (germline): SGHDN, FVKESK. With 4 bases clipped from V and 3 bases from J, the junction kept 5 bases outside the gene matches. CDR3 sequence reads: CASSRGGTGGYNEQFF. In DNA, the CDR3 is TGTGCCAGCAGCCGAGGCGGGACAGGGGGCTACAATGAGCAGTTCTTC.

The chain employs TRBV9 and TRBJ2-2; D is uncertain. The CDR3 runs to 12 residues. Trimming shortened V by 0 bases and J by 9 bases, and 6 bases separated the two germline ends. CDR1 is SGDLS, CDR2 YYNGEE, per germline. As DNA, the CDR3 is TGTGCCAGCAGCGTAGCCTACCGGGAGCTGTTTTTT. This gives the protein CASSVAYRELFF.

V is TRBV25-1 and J is TRBJ1-5, with 7 positions matching TRBD1. J was trimmed by 4 bases and V by 1 base; bases with no gene match: 7. The CDR3 contains 16 residues. In germline, CDR1 is MGHDK, CDR2 SYGVNS. The CDR3 spells CASSESGGGENQPQHF. The CDR3 DNA reads as TGTGCCAGCAGTGAATCCGGAGGGGGCGAGAATCAGCCCCAGCATTTT.

This clonotype was observed a few times. V is TRBV12-3 or TRBV12-4 and J is TRBJ1-1; 9 nucleotides match TRBD1. Trimming cost V 5 bases and J 5 bases; bases outside gene matches: 9. CDR3 size: 15 residues. In DNA, the CDR3 is TGTGCCAGCAGTCCCCGGACAGGGGCCCTGACTGAAGCTTTCTTT. Amino acids: CASSPRTGALTEAFF.

V usage is TRBV7-8 and J usage is TRBJ2-7; D is possibly TRBD2 (7 bases). The CDR3 covers 17 residues. Germline V CDR1 and CDR2: SGHVS, FQNEAQ. V was trimmed by 1 base and J by 0 bases, leaving 16 bases between them. In nucleotides, the CDR3 is TGTGCCAGCAGCTTAGGAGGGGCGGGGGCATTCTCCTACGAGCAGTACTTC. The encoded protein is CASSLGGAGAFSYEQYF.

This clonotype has just a few counts. The chain recombines TRBV7-6 with TRBJ2-7; D may correspond to TRBD1 or TRBD2 (6 bases each). This CDR3 has 13 amino acids. Looked up from germline, CDR1 is SGHVS and CDR2 is FNYEAQ. Trimming took off 6 bases at V and 1 base at J, with 10 bases between the two ends. The CDR3 loop is CASRRDTSYEQYF. CDR3 DNA sequence: TGTGCCAGCAGGCGGGACACATCCTACGAGCAGTACTTC.

This clonotype occurred a few times. V gene TRBV9 combines with J gene TRBJ2-5, with D tentatively TRBD1 (6 bases). With 3 bases removed from V and 3 bases from J, the gap between germline ends came to 18 bases. The CDR3 runs to 16 residues. The germline V gene has CDR1 SGDLS and CDR2 YYNGEE. Written as DNA, the CDR3 is TGTGCCAGCAGCGCCCCGGGGCAGGGGAAGGAAGAGACCCAGTACTTC. This encodes CASSAPGQGKEETQYF.

The chain has TRBV6-1 and TRBJ1-2, with TRBD1 identical over 8 bases. The V gene end was trimmed by 1 base and the J gene end by 3 bases; junction bases not matched to a gene: 7. There are 16 residues in the CDR3. Looked up from germline, CDR1 is MNHNS and CDR2 is SASEGT. CDR3 residues: CASSEGRGRGDYGYTF. For the CDR3, the DNA is TGTGCCAGCAGTGAAGGCAGGGGGCGCGGGGACTATGGCTACACCTTC.

This clonotype was observed a few times. The chain uses TRBV7-8 and TRBJ2-2; D might be TRBD1 (5 bases). Germline V gives CDR1 SGHVS, CDR2 FQNEAQ. The V end lost 1 base, the J end lost 6 bases, and 9 bases lay between the germline ends. CDR3 size: 14 residues. In DNA, the CDR3 is TGTGCCAGCAGCTTAGGCCCAGGGTCCGGGGAGCTGTTTTTT. Its protein is CASSLGPGSGELFF.